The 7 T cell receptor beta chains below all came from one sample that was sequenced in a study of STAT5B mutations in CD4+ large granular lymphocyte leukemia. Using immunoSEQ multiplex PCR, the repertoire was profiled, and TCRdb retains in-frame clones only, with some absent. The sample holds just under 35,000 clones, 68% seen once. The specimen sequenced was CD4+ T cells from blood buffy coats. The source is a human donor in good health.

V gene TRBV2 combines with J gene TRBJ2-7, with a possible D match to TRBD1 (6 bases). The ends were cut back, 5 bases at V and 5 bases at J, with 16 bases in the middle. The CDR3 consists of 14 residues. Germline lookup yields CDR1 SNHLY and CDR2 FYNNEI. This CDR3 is CASSWQGTFDEQYF. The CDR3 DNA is TGTGCCAGCAGTTGGCAGGGGACCTTTGACGAGCAGTACTTC. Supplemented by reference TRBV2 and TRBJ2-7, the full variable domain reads EPEVTQTPSHQVTQMGQEVILRCVPISNHLYFYWYRQILGQKVEFLVSFYNNEISEKSEIFDDQFSVERPDGSNFTLKIRSTKLEDSAMYFCASSWQGTFDEQYFGPGTRLTVT.

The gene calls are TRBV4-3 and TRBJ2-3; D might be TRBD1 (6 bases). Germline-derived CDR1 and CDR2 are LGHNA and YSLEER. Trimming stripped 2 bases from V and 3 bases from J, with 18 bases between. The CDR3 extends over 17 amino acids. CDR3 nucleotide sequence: TGCGCCAGCAGCCAATCCTGGTCCCTCCAGGGGACAGATACGCAGTATTTT. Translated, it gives CASSQSWSLQGTDTQYF.

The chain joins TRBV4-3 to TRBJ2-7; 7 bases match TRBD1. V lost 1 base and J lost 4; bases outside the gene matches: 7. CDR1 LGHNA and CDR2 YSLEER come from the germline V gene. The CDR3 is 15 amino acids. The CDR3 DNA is TGCGCCAGCAGCCAAGTTAGGGGGCGCGGGTACGAGCAGTACTTC. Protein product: CASSQVRGRGYEQYF.

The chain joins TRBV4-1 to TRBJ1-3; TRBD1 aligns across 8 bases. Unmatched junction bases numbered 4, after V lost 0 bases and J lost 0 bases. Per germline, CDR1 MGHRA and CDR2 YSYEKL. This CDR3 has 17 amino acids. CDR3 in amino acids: CASSQDTGTGSGNTIYF. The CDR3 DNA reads TGCGCCAGCAGCCAAGATACAGGGACAGGCTCTGGAAACACCATATATTTT.

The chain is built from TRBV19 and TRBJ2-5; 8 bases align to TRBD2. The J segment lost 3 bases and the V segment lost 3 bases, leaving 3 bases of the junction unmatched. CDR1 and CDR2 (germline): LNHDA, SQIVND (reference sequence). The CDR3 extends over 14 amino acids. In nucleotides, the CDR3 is TGTGCCAGTAGTATGACTAGCGAGGAAGAGACCCAGTACTTC. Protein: CASSMTSEEETQYF.

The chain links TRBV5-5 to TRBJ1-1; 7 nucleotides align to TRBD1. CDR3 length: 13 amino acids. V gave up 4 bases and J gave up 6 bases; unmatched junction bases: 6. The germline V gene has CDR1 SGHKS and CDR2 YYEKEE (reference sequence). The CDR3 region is CASSRTGQAEAFF. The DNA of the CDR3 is TGTGCCAGCAGCCGGACAGGACAGGCTGAAGCTTTCTTT. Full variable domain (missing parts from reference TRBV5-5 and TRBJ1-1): DAGVTQSPTHLIKTRGQQVTLRCSPISGHKSVSWYQQVLGQGPQFIFQYYEKEERGRGNFPDRFSARQFPNYSSELNVNALLLGDSALYLCASSRTGQAEAFFGQGTRLTVV.

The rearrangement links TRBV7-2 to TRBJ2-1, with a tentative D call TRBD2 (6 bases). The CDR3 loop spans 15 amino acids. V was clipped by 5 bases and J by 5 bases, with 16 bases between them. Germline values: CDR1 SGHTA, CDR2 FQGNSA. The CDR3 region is CASSPSAGTDNEQFF. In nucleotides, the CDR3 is TGTGCCAGCAGCCCCTCGGCCGGGACTGACAATGAGCAGTTCTTC.